This T cell receptor (beta chain) was identified during a study of STAT3 mutations in large granular lymphocyte leukemia. Average productive template count per sample was about 40,000. Only in-frame clones appear in the TCRdb table, and some are missing; sequencing was by immunoSEQ multiplex PCR. The table records approximately 25,000 clones, about 94% of them present only once. This CDR3 is 11 amino acids long. Germline V gives CDR1 DFQATT, CDR2 SNEGSKA (reference sequence). Concerning this clone: Its specificity is unknown.

Study-wide findings and caveats: In T-cell large granular lymphocyte leukemia, about half of patients showed multiple immunodominant subclonotypes.

The sequence was collected from a man aged 35 to 55 with T-cell large granular lymphocyte leukemia. Some clones in this sample may be carry-over from other donors' samples. The specimen was peripheral blood mononuclear cells. The chain is built from TRBV20-1 and TRBJ2-7; 7 positions agree with TRBD1. CDR3 residues: CRAGDSYEQYF. The DNA of the CDR3 is TGCAGAGCAGGGGACAGCTACGAGCAGTACTTC.